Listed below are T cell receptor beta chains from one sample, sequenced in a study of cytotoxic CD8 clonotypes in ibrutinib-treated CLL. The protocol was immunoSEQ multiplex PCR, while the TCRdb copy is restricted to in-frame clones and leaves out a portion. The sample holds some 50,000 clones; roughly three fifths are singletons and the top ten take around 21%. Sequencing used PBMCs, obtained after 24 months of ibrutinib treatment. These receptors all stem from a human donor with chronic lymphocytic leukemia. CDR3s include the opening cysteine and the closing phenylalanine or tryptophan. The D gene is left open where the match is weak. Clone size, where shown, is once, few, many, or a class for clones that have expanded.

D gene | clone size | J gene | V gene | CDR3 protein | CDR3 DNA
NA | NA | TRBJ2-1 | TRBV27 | CASKGGLAYNEQFF | TGTGCCAGCAAGGGGGGACTGGCCTACAATGAGCAGTTCTTC
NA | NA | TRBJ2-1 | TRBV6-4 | CASRVLPSYNEQFF | TGTGCCAGCAGAGTCCTGCCCTCCTACAATGAGCAGTTCTTC
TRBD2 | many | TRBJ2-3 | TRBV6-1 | CASSVGTSGGALSTDTQYF | TGTGCCAGCAGTGTCGGGACTAGCGGGGGGGCCTTGAGCACAGATACGCAGTATTTT
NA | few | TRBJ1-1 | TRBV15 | CATVQPDVLGRNTEAFF | TGTGCCACCGTACAACCGGATGTACTCGGGAGGAACACTGAAGCTTTCTTT
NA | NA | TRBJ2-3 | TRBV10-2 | CASIPSRGTDTQYF | TGCGCCAGCATTCCTAGCCGGGGTACAGATACGCAGTATTTT
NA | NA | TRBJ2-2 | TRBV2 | CASSEWWGRNTGELFF | TGTGCCAGCAGTGAATGGTGGGGGCGAAACACCGGGGAGCTGTTTTTT
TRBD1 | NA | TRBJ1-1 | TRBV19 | CASLDRETEAFF | TGTGCCAGTTTAGACAGGGAGACTGAAGCTTTCTTT
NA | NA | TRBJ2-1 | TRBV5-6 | CASSGLYSYNEQFF | TGTGCCAGCAGCGGACTGTACTCCTACAATGAGCAGTTCTTC
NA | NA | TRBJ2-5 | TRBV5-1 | CASNPYGAQETQYF | TGCGCCAGCAACCCCTACGGGGCTCAAGAGACCCAGTACTTC
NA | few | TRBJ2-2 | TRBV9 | CASRLGPGELFF | TGTGCCAGCAGATTAGGGCCCGGGGAGCTGTTTTTT
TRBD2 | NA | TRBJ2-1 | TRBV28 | CASSFLFGGRGDYKQFF | TGTGCCAGCAGTTTTTTATTCGGGGGTCGGGGGGATTATAAGCAGTTCTTC
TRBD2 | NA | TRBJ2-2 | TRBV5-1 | CASSLLAATGELFF | TGCGCCAGCAGTCTACTAGCGGCCACCGGGGAGCTGTTTTTT
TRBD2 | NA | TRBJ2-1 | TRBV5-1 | CASSFRLAGDFSDNEQFF | TGCGCCAGCAGCTTCAGGCTAGCGGGAGACTTTTCGGACAATGAGCAGTTCTTC
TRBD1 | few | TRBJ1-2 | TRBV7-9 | CASSPGGQRISGYTF | TGTGCCAGCAGCCCTGGGGGACAGCGGATCAGTGGCTACACCTTC
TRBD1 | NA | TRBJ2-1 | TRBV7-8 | CASSLGNRGHEQFF | TGTGCCAGCAGCTTAGGGAACAGGGGGCATGAGCAGTTCTTC
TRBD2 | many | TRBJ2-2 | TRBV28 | CASSSVGLADNTGELFF | TGTGCCAGCAGTTCGGTAGGACTAGCAGACAACACCGGGGAGCTGTTTTTT
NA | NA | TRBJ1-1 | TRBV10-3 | CAIRPEGQTEAFF | TGTGCCATCAGGCCGGAGGGGCAGACTGAAGCTTTCTTT
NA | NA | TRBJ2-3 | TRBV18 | CASSPFPDTQYF | TGTGCCAGCTCACCATTTCCAGATACGCAGTATTTT
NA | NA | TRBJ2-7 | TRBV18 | CASSPPNTLREQYF | TGTGCCAGCTCACCACCGAACACCCTGAGGGAGCAGTACTTC
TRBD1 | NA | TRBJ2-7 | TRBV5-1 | CASSTNRGAYEQYF | TGCGCCAGCAGCACAAACAGGGGAGCCTACGAGCAGTACTTC
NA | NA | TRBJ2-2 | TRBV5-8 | CASSLEHTGELFF | TGTGCCAGCAGCCTCGAACACACCGGGGAGCTGTTTTTT
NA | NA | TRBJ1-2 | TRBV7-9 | CASSQVGPAREGGYTF | TGTGCCAGCAGCCAAGTAGGTCCGGCCAGGGAAGGTGGCTACACCTTC
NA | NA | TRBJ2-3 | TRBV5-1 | CASSLEGRTDTQYF | TGCGCCAGCAGCTTGGAGGGACGCACAGATACGCAGTATTTT
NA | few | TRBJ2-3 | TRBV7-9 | CASSLISGDTQYF | TGTGCCAGCAGCCTTATTAGCGGAGATACGCAGTATTTT
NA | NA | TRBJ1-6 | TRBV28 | CASCGTIGPTADSPLHF | TGTGCCAGCTGTGGGACAATTGGGCCGACAGCAGATTCACCCCTCCACTTT
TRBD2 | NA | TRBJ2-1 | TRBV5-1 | CASGLAGTYNEQFF | TGCGCCAGCGGGCTAGCGGGGACCTACAATGAGCAGTTCTTC
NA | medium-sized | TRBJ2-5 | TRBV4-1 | CASSQAAAQGETQYF | TGCGCCAGCAGCCAAGCCGCGGCTCAGGGTGAGACCCAGTACTTC
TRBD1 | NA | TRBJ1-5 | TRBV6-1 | CASSEAGLTGGGQPQHF | TGTGCCAGCAGTGAAGCGGGGTTGACAGGGGGTGGTCAGCCCCAGCATTTT
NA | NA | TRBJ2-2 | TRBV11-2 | CASSLGTGELFF | TGTGCCAGCAGCTTGGGCACCGGGGAGCTGTTTTTT
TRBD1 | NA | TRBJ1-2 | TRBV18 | CASSPGTGNGYTF | TGTGCCAGCTCACCCGGGACAGGGAACGGCTACACCTTC
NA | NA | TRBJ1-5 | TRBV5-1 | CASSLGGANNQPQHF | TGCGCCAGCAGCTTAGGGGGGGCGAACAATCAGCCCCAGCATTTT
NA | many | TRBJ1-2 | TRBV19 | CASSISVYGYTF | TGTGCCAGTAGTATTTCGGTCTATGGCTACACCTTC
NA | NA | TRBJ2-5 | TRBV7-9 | CASSQVAAETQYF | TGTGCCAGCAGCCAAGTAGCGGCAGAGACCCAGTACTTC
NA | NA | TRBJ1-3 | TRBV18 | CASSPYDDAISGNTIYF | TGTGCCAGCTCACCTTACGACGACGCTATCTCTGGAAACACCATATATTTT
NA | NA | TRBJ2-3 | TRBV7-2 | CASSLSDTQYF | TGTGCCAGCAGCTTGTCAGATACGCAGTATTTT
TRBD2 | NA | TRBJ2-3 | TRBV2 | CASTSGGAATDTQYF | TGTGCCAGCACTAGCGGGGGGGCCGCGACAGATACGCAGTATTTT
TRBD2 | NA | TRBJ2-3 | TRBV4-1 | CASSLRSGSPSTDTQYF | TGCGCCAGCAGCCTACGTAGCGGGAGCCCTAGCACAGATACGCAGTATTTT
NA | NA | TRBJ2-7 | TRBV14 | CASSLTAGLSSYEQYF | TGTGCCAGCAGCCTTACTGCAGGGCTGAGCTCCTACGAGCAGTACTTC
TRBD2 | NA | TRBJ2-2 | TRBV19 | CASSPPAGVGGELFF | TGTGCCAGTAGTCCCCCAGCGGGAGTGGGCGGGGAGCTGTTTTTT
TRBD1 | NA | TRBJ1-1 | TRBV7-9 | CASSDNRGLGTEAFF | TGTGCCAGCAGCGACAACAGGGGTTTGGGTACTGAAGCTTTCTTT
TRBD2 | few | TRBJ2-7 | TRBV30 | CAWSPSGIYEQYF | TGTGCCTGGAGTCCTAGCGGGATCTACGAGCAGTACTTC
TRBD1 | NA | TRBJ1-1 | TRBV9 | CASRPRQGGTEAFF | TGTGCCAGCAGACCTCGACAGGGGGGCACTGAAGCTTTCTTT
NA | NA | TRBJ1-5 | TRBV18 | CASSPTGHQPQHF | TGTGCCAGCTCACCGACGGGTCATCAGCCCCAGCATTTT
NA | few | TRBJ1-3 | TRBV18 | CASSPPVENTIYF | TGTGCCAGCTCACCCCCGGTAGAGAACACCATATATTTT
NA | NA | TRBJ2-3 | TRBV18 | CASSPQQGSPKYF | TGTGCCAGCTCACCACAACAGGGTTCCCCTAAGTATTTT
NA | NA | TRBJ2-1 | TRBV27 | CASTPRYNEQFF | TGTGCCAGCACCCCCCGTTACAATGAGCAGTTCTTC
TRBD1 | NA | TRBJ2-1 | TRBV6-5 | CASSGQGAREQFF | TGTGCCAGCAGCGGACAGGGGGCAAGGGAGCAGTTCTTC
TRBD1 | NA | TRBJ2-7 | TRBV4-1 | CASSQGGPGQDYYEQYF | TGCGCCAGCAGCCAGGGGGGCCCGGGACAGGACTACTACGAGCAGTACTTC
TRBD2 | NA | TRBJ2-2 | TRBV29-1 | CSGTSGVAGELFF | TGCAGCGGTACTAGCGGGGTGGCCGGGGAGCTGTTTTTT
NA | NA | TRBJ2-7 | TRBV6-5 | CASSYSFTGPYEQYF | TGTGCCAGCAGTTACTCATTTACAGGCCCCTACGAGCAGTACTTC
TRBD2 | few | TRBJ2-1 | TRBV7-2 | CASSSGTSGRMGLDEQFF | TGTGCCAGCAGTTCCGGGACTAGCGGGAGGATGGGGCTTGATGAGCAGTTCTTC
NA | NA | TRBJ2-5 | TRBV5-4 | CASSLVAGRGQETQYF | TGTGCCAGCAGCTTGGTGGCGGGGCGCGGCCAAGAGACCCAGTACTTC
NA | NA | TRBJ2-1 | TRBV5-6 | CASSLGDRGYYNEQFF | TGTGCCAGCAGCTTGGGGGATAGGGGGTATTACAATGAGCAGTTCTTC
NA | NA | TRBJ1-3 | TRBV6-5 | CASGRADSGNTIYF | TGTGCCAGCGGAAGGGCAGACTCTGGAAACACCATATATTTT
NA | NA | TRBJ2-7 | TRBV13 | CASSFRTGRLADYEQYF | TGTGCCAGCAGCTTCAGGACAGGGAGGCTAGCGGACTACGAGCAGTACTTC
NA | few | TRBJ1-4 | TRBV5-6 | CASSLRWGNEKLFF | TGTGCCAGCAGCTTGCGGTGGGGTAATGAAAAACTGTTTTTT
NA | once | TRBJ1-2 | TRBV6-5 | CASSYSEVLINYGYTF | TGTGCCAGCAGTTACTCGGAGGTCCTGATTAACTATGGCTACACCTTC